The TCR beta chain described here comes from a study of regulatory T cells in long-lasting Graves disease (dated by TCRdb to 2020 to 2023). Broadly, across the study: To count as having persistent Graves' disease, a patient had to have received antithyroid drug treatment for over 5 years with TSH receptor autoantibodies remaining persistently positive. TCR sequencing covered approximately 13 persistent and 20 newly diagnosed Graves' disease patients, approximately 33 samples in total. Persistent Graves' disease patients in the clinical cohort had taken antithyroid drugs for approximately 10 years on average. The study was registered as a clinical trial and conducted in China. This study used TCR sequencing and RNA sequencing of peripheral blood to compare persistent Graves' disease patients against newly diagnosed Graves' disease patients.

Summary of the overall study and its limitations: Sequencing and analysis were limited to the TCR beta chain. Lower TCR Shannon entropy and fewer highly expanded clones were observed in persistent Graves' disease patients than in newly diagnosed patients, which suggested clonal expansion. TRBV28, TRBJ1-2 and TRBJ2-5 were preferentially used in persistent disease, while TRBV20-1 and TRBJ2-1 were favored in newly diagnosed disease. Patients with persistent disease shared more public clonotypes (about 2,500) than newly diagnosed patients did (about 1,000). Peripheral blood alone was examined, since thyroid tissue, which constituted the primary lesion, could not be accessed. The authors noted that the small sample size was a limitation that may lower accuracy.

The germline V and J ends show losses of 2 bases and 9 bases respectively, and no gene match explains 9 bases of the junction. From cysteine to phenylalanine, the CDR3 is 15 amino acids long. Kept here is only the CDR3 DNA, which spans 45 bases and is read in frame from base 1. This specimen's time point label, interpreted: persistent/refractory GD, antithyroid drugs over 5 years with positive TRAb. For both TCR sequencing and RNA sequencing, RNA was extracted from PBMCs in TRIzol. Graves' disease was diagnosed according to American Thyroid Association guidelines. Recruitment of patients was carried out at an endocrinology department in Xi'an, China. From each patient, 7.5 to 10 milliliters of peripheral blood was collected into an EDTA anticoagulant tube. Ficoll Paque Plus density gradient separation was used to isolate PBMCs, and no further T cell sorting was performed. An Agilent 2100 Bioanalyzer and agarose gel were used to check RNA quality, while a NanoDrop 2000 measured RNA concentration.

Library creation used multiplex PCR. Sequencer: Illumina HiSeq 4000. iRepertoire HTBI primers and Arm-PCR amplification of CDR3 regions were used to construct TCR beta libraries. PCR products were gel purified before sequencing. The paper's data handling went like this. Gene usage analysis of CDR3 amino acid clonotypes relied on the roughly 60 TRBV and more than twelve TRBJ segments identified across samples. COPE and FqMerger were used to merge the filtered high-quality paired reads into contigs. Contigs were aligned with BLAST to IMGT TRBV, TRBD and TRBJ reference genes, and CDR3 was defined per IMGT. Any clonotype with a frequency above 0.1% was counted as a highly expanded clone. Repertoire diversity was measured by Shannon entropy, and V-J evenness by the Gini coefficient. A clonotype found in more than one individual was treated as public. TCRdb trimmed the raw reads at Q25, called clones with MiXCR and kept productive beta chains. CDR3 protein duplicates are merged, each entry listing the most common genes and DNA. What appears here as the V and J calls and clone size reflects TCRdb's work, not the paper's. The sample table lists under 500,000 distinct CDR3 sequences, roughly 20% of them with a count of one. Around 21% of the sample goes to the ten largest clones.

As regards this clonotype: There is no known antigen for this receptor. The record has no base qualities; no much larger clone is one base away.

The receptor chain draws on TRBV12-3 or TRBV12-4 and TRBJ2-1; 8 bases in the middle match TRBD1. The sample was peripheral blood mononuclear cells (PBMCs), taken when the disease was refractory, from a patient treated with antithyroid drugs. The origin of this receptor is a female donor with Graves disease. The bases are TGTGCCAGCAGTTTAAAGGACAGGGCGTTCGGTGAGCAGTTCTTC. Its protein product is CASSLKDRAFGEQFF.